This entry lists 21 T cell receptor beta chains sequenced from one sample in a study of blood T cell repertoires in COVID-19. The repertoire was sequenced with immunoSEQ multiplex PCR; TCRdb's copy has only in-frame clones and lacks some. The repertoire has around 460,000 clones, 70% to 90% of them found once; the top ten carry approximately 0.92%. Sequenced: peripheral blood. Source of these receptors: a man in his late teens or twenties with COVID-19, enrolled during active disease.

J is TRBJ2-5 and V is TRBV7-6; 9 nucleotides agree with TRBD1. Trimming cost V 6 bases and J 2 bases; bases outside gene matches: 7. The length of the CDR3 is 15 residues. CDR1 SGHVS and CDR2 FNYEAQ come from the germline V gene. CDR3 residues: CASRTGGGGQETQYF. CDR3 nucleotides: TGTGCCAGCAGGACAGGGGGTGGGGGACAAGAGACCCAGTACTTC.

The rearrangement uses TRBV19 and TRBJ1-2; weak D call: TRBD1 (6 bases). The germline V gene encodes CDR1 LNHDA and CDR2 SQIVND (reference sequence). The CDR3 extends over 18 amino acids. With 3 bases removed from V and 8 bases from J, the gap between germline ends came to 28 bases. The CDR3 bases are TGTGCCAGTAGTATCCCCTCCCAAGGCCCAGGGGATAAGGGCGGCTACACCTTC. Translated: CASSIPSQGPGDKGGYTF.

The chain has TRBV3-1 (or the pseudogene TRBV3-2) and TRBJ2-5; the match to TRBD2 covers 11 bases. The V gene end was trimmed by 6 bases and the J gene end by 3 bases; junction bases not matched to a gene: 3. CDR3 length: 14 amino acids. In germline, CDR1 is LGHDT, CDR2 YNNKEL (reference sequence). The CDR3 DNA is TGTGCCAGCAGAATAGCGGGAGGGGAAGAGACCCAGTACTTC. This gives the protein CASRIAGGEETQYF.

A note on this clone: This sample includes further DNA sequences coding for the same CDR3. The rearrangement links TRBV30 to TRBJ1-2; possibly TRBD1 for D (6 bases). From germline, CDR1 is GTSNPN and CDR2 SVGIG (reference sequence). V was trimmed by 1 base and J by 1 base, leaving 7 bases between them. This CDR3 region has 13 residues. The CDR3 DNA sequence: TGTGCCTGGAGTGGGGGGCATAACTATGGCTACACCTTC. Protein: CAWSGGHNYGYTF.

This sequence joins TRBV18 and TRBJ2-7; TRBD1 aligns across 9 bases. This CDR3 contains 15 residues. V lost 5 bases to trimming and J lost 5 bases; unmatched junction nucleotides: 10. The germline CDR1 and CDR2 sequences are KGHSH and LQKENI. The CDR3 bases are TGTGCCAGCTCATCCCGGGACAGGGAATTCGACGAGCAGTACTTC. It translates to CASSSRDREFDEQYF.

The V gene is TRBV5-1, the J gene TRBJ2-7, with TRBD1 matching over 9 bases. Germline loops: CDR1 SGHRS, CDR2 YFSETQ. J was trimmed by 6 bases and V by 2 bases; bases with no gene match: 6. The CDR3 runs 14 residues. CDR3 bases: TGCGCCAGCAGCTTTCCGGGACAGGGAAGCGAGCAGTACTTC. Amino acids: CASSFPGQGSEQYF.

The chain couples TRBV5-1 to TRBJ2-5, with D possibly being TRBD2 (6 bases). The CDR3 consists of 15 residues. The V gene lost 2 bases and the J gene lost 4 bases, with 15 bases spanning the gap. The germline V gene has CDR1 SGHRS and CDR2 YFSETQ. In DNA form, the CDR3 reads TGCGCCAGCAGCTTTGGGCCGGGGGAGGCAGAGACCCAGTACTTC. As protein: CASSFGPGEAETQYF.

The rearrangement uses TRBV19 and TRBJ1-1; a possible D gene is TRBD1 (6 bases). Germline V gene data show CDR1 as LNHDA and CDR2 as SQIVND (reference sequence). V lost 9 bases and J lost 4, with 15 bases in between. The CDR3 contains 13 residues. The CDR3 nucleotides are TGTGCCAGCGCCCCAGAAGGGGGCACTGAAGCTTTCTTT. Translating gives CASAPEGGTEAFF.

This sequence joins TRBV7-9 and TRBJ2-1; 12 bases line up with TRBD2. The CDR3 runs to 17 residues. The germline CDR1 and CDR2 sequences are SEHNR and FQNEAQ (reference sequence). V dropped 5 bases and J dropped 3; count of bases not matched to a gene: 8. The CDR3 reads CASSPSTSGGHYNEQFF. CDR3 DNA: TGTGCCAGCAGCCCATCGACTAGCGGGGGACACTACAATGAGCAGTTCTTC.

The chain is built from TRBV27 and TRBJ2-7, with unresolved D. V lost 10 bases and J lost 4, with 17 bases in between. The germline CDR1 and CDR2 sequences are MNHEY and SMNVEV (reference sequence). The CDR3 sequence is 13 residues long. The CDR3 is CANQCGGTYEQYF. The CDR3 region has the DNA TGTGCCAACCAGTGCGGCGGAACATACGAGCAGTACTTC.

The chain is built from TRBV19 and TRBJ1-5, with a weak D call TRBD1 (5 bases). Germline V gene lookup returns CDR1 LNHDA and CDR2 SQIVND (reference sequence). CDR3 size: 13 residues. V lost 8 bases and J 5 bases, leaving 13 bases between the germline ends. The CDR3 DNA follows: TGTGCCAGTTGCAGGGTTGGCGATCAGCCCCAGCATTTT. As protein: CASCRVGDQPQHF.

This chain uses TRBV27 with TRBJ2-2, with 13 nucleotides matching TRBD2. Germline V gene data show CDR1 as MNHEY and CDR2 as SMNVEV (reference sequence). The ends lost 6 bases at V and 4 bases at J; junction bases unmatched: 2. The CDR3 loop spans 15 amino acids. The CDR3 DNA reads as TGTGCCAGCAGATGGACTAGCGGGAGCACCGGGGAGCTGTTTTTT. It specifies CASRWTSGSTGELFF.

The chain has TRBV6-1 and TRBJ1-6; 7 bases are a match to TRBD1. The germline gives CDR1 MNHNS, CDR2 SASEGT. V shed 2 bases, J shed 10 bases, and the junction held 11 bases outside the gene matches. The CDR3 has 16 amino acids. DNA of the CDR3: TGTGCCAGCAGTGAATATCGAACAGGGGTAAACTCACCCCTCCACTTT. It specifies CASSEYRTGVNSPLHF.

The CDR3 is CASSFWGGSTNEKLFF. The CDR3 DNA reads TGTGCCAGCAGTTTTTGGGGAGGCTCAACTAATGAAAAACTGTTTTTT. The chain is built from TRBV27 and TRBJ1-4; D call uncertain. The CDR3 covers 16 residues. Germline V gene lookup returns CDR1 MNHEY and CDR2 SMNVEV (reference sequence). The V end was cut by 3 bases, the J end by 0 bases, with 11 bases between. Based on the CDR3 plus reference TRBV27 and TRBJ1-4, the full variable domain is EAQVTQNPRYLITVTGKKLTVTCSQNMNHEYMSWYRQDPGLGLRQIYYSMNVEVTDKGDVPEGYKVSRKEKRNFPLILESPSPNQTSLYFCASSFWGGSTNEKLFFGSGTQLSVL.

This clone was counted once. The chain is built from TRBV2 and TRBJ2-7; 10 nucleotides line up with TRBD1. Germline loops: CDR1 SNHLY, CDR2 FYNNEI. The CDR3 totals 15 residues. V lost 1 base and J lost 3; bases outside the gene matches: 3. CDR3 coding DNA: TGTGCCAGCAGTGAAGGACAGGGGGCTCTCTACGAGCAGTACTTC. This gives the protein CASSEGQGALYEQYF.

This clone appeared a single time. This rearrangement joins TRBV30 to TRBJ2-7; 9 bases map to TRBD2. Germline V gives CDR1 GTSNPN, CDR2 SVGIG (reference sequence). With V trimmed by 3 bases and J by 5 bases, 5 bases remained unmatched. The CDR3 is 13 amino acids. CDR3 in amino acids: CAWRVAGVNEQYF. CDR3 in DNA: TGTGCCTGGAGGGTAGCGGGAGTAAACGAGCAGTACTTC.

In DNA form, the CDR3 reads TGTGCCAGCAGCTCCAGACTCAGGGAATACGAGCAGTACTTC. The encoded protein is CASSSRLREYEQYF. The genes are TRBV11-3 and TRBJ2-7; D may be TRBD1 (5 bases). The ends were cut back, 4 bases at V and 4 bases at J, with 14 bases in the middle. Germline V gives CDR1 SGHNT, CDR2 YENEEA. This CDR3 is 14 amino acids long.

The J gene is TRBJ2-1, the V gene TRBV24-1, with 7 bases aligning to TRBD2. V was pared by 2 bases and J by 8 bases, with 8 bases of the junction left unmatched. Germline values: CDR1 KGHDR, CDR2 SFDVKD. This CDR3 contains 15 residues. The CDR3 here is CATSDSGGSGDEQFF. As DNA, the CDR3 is TGTGCCACCAGTGATTCGGGCGGGAGTGGGGATGAGCAGTTCTTC.

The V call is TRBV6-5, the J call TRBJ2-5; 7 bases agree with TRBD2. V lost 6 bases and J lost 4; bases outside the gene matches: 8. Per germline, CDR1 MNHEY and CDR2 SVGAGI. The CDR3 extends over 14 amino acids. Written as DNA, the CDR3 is TGTGCCAGCAGCAGGGAGCGGGGAGGAGAGACCCAGTACTTC. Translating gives CASSRERGGETQYF.

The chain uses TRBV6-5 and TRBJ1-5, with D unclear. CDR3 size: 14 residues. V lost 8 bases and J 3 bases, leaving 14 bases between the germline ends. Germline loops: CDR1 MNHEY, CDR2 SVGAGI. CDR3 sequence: CASSLGGNNQPQHF. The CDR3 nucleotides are TGTGCCAGCTCCCTAGGCGGAAACAATCAGCCCCAGCATTTT.

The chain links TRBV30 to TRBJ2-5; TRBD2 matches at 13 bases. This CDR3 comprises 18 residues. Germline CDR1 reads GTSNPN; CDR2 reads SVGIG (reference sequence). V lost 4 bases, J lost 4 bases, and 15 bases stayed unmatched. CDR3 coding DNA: TGTGCCTGGATCCCCGGACTAGCGGGAGTATCGGGTAGAGAGACCCAGTACTTC. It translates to CAWIPGLAGVSGRETQYF. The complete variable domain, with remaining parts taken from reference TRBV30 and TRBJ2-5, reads SQTIHQWPATLVQPVGSPLSLECTVEGTSNPNLYWYRQAAGRGLQLLFYSVGIGQISSEVPQNLSASRPQDRQFILSSKKLLLSDSGFYLCAWIPGLAGVSGRETQYFGPGTRLLVL.